Below, 11 T cell receptor beta chains from the same sample are listed, as sequenced in a study of OX40 agonist ivuxolimab in advanced cancers. Generated by immunoSEQ multiplex PCR, the TCRdb table keeps only in-frame clones and is missing some. The table records approximately 10,000 clones, 88% of them present only once. The sequenced sample was CD4+ or CD8+ T cells sorted from blood, obtained in a trial of the OX40 agonist ivuxolimab. The origin of the receptors is an adult with an advanced solid tumor such as melanoma, head and neck, liver or kidney cancer.

The chain couples TRBV2 to TRBJ2-3; D gene ambiguous. CDR3 length equals 14 residues. With 3 bases removed from V and 0 bases from J, the gap between germline ends came to 7 bases. Germline loops: CDR1 SNHLY, CDR2 FYNNEI. The DNA of the CDR3 is TGTGCCAGCAGTGAGGACCTCAGCACAGATACGCAGTATTTT. Its protein is CASSEDLSTDTQYF.

This chain links TRBV7-9 with TRBJ2-1, with 9 bases matching TRBD1. Trimming took 5 bases from V and 9 from J; bases not matched to a gene: 17. Germline V gives CDR1 SEHNR, CDR2 FQNEAQ (reference sequence). The CDR3 contains 17 residues. For the CDR3, the DNA is TGTGCCAGCAGCCCCGCACAGGGGGCGGGGGCGAACGGTGAGCAGTTCTTC. It codes for CASSPAQGAGANGEQFF.

This rearrangement joins TRBV4-1 to TRBJ2-3, with 10 bases identical to TRBD2. CDR1 MGHRA and CDR2 YSYEKL come from the germline V gene. The CDR3 is made up of 16 amino acids. The trim removed 0 bases at V and 5 bases at J, leaving 5 bases unmatched. The CDR3 spells CASSQETAGGEDTQYF. The CDR3 nucleotides are TGCGCCAGCAGCCAAGAGACAGCGGGGGGGGAAGATACGCAGTATTTT.

This clone was seen only a few times. One junction end disagrees with the germline gene, perhaps due to a read error. The chain uses TRBV6-4 and TRBJ1-5; a possible D gene is TRBD1 (6 bases). CDR3 length equals 12 residues. CDR1 MRHNA and CDR2 SNTAGT come from the germline V gene. The CDR3 region has the DNA TGTGCCGGCAGGGGTTTGTTTCAGCCCCAGCATTTT. Amino acids: CAGRGLFQPQHF.

The J gene is TRBJ1-2, the V gene TRBV5-4; D call uncertain. Germline values: CDR1 SGHNT, CDR2 YYREEE (reference sequence). This CDR3 is built from 12 residues. The CDR3, as DNA: TGTGCTGTAGGGTCCTGGGACTATGGCTACACCTTC. It is translated as CAVGSWDYGYTF.

The rearrangement links TRBV19 to TRBJ1-2, with 10 bases that match TRBD1. J lost 7 bases, V lost 9 bases, and 20 bases had no gene match. CDR1 is LNHDA and CDR2 is SQIVND in the germline V gene (reference sequence). The CDR3 has 17 residues. The CDR3 coding sequence is TGTGCCAGCCGCGGAACGAGGACAGGGGGTGACGTGTTTGGCTACACCTTC. It translates to CASRGTRTGGDVFGYTF.

The chain uses TRBV6-1 and TRBJ2-1, with 10 bases identical to TRBD2. CDR1 and CDR2 from the germline V gene are MNHNS and SASEGT. This CDR3 has 15 amino acids. The trim removed 6 bases at V and 2 bases at J, leaving 4 bases unmatched. This chain's CDR3 is CASSPGLATYNEQFF. CDR3 DNA sequence: TGTGCCAGCAGCCCGGGACTAGCGACCTACAATGAGCAGTTCTTC.

The V call is TRBV6-6, the J call TRBJ1-1, with TRBD1 as a possible D gene (6 bases). Trimming removed 4 bases from V and 6 bases from J, with 15 bases in between. Germline CDR1 is MNHNY and CDR2 is SVGAGI (reference sequence). The length of the CDR3 is 14 residues. The CDR3 spells CASSCQTGRAEAFF. CDR3 DNA sequence: TGTGCCAGCAGTTGCCAGACAGGTCGGGCTGAAGCTTTCTTT.

This chain links TRBV9 with TRBJ2-2, with D unclear. The CDR3 has 13 amino acids. Per the germline V gene, CDR1 is SGDLS and CDR2 is YYNGEE. Trimming shortened V by 3 bases and J by 2 bases, and 5 bases separated the two germline ends. The CDR3 DNA is TGTGCCAGCAGCGGCGACAACACCGGGGAGCTGTTTTTT. Protein sequence: CASSGDNTGELFF.

This clone was seen only once. The chain joins TRBV5-4 to TRBJ2-2; D might be TRBD2 (6 bases). This CDR3 is built from 15 residues. The V end was cut by 3 bases, the J end by 4 bases, with 13 bases between. Germline V gene lookup returns CDR1 SGHNT and CDR2 YYREEE (reference sequence). CDR3 coding DNA: TGTGCCAGCAGCTCGGGGGTAGCGCGCACCGGGGAGCTGTTTTTT. The encoded protein is CASSSGVARTGELFF.

The chain joins TRBV19 to TRBJ1-1; no reliable D call. CDR1 LNHDA and CDR2 SQIVND come from the germline V gene (reference sequence). The CDR3 covers 11 residues. Trimming left V 5 bases short and J 2 bases short, with 3 bases between. The CDR3: CASSLNTEAFF. In DNA, the CDR3 is TGTGCCAGTAGTCTTAACACTGAAGCTTTCTTT.